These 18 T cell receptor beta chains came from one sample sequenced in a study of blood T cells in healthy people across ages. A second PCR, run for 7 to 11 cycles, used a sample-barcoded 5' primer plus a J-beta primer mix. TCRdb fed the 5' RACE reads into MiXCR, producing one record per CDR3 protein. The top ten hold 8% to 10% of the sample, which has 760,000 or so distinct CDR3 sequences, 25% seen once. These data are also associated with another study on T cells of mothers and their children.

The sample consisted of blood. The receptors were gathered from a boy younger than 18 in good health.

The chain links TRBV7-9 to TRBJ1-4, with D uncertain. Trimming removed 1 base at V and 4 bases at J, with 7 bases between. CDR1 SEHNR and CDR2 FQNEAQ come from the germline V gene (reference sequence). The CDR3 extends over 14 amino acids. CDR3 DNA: TGTGCCAGCAGCTTAGGAGAACATAATGAAAAACTGTTTTTT. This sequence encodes CASSLGEHNEKLFF.

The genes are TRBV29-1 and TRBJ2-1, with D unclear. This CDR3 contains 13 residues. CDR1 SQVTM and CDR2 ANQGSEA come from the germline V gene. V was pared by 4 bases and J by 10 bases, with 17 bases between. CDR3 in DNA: TGCAGCGTTGCTTACCTGGCGCGAAAGGAGCAGTTCTTC. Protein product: CSVAYLARKEQFF.

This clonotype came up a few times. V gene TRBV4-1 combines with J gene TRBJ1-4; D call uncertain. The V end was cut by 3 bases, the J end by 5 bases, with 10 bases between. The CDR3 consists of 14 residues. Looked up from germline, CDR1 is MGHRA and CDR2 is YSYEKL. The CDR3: CASSQALTNEKLFF. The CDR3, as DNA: TGCGCCAGCAGCCAGGCACTGACAAATGAAAAACTGTTTTTT.

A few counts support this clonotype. The CDR3 loop is CASSESQGVLSEQYF. CDR3 nucleotide sequence: TGTGCCAGCAGTGAGTCACAGGGGGTGCTTTCCGAGCAGTACTTC. The gene calls are TRBV28 and TRBJ2-7, with 8 nucleotides matching TRBD1. Germline CDR1 and CDR2: MDHEN and SYDVKM. V shed 5 bases, J shed 6 bases, and the junction held 12 bases outside the gene matches. The length of the CDR3 is 15 residues.

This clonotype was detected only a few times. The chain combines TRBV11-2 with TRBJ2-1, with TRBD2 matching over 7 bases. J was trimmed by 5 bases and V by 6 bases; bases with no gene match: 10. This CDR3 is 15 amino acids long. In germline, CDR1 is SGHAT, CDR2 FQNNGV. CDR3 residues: CASRSGRAVDNEQFF. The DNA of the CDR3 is TGTGCCAGCAGGTCGGGGAGGGCCGTCGACAATGAGCAGTTCTTC.

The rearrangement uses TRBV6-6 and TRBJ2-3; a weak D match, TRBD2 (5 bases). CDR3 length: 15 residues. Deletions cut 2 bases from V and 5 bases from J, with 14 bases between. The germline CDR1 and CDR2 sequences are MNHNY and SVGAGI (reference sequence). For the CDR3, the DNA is TGTGCCAGCAGTTACGGATCGGGGTGGGGAGATACGCAGTATTTT. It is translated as CASSYGSGWGDTQYF.

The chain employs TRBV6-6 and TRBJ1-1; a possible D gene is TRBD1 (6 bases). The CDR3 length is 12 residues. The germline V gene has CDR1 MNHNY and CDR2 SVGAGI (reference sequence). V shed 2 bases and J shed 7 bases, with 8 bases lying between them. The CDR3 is CASSYRTVEAFF. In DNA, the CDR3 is TGTGCCAGCAGTTACCGGACAGTTGAAGCTTTCTTT.

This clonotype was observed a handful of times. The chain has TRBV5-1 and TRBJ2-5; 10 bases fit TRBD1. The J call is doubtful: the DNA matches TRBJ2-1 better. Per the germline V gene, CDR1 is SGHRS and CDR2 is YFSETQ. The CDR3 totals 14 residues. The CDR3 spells CASRPGQGRNEQFF. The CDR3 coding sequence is TGCGCCAGCAGACCGGGACAGGGGCGGAATGAGCAGTTCTTC.

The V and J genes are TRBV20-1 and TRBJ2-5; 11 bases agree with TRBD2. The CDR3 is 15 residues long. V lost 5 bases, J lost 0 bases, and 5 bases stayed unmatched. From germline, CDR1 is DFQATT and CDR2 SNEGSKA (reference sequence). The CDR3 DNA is TGCAGTGCTGACGGACTAGCGGGCCACCAAGAGACCCAGTACTTC. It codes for CSADGLAGHQETQYF.

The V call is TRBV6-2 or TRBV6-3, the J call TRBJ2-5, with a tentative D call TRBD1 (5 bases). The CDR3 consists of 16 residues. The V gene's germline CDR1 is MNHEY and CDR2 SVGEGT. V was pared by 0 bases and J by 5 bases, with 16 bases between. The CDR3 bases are TGTGCCAGCAGTTACTCCCCACGGGCCAGGGCGGAGACCCAGTACTTC. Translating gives CASSYSPRARAETQYF.

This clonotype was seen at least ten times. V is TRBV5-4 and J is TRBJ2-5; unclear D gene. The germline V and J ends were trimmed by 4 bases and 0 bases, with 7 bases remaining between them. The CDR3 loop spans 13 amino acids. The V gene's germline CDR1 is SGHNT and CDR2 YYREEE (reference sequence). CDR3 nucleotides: TGTGCCAGCAGCGTAGACTACCAAGAGACCCAGTACTTC. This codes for CASSVDYQETQYF.

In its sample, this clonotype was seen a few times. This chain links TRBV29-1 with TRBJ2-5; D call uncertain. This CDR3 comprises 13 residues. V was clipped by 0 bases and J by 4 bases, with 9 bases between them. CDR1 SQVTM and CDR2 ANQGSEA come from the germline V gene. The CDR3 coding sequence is TGCAGCGTTGAAGATCGGGTTCGAGAGACCCAGTACTTC. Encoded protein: CSVEDRVRETQYF.

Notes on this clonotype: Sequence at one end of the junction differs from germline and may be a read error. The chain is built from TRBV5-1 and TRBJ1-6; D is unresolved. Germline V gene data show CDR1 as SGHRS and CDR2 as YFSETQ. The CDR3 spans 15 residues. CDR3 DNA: TGCGCCAGCAGCTTGGAACCGGACTATAGTTCACCCCTCCACTTT. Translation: CASSLEPDYSSPLHF.

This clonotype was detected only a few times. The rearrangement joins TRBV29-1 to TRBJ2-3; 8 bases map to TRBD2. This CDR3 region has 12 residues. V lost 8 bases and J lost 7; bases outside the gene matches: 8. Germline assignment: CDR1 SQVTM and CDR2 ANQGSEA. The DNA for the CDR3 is TGCAGCACCCAGGGTAGCGGGAATACGCAGTATTTT. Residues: CSTQGSGNTQYF.

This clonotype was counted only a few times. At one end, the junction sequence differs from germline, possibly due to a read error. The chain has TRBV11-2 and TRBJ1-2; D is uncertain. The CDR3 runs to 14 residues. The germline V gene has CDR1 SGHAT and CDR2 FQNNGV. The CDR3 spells CASSDALANYGHTF. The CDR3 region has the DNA TGTGCCAGCAGCGATGCCTTAGCTAACTATGGCCACACCTTC.

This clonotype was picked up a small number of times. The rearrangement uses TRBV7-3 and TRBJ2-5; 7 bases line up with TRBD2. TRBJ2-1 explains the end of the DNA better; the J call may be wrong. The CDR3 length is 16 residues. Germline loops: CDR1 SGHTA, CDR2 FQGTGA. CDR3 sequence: CASSLLGLGAHNEQFF. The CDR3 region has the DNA TGTGCCAGCAGCTTACTCGGACTAGGGGCGCACAATGAGCAGTTCTTC.

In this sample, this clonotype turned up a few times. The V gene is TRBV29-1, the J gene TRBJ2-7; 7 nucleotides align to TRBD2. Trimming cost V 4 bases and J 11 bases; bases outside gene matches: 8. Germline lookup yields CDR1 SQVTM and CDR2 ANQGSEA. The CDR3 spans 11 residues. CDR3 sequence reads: CSVVLAAKEYF. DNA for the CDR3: TGCAGCGTTGTTCTAGCGGCTAAGGAGTACTTC.

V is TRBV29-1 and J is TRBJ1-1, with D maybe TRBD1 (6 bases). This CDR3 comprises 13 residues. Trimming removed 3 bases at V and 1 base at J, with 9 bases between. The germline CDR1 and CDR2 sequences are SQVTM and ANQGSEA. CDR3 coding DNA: TGCAGCGTTGAGGGGGCGGAGAACACTGAAGCTTTCTTT. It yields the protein CSVEGAENTEAFF.